The present T cell receptor beta chain was sequenced within a study of molecular identifiers for immune sequencing clone quantification. The germline CDR1 and CDR2 sequences are MNHEY and SVGAGI. CDR3 length equals 14 residues. Trimming stripped 4 bases from V and 0 bases from J, with 9 bases between. In TCRdb, the PCR reads were re-called with MiXCR into one record per CDR3 protein. The sample holds 100,000 or so distinct CDR3 sequences; 21% are singletons and the top ten take roughly 1%. The clonotype was recovered from a human donor in good health. Some libraries in this study had Jurkat cell RNA spiked in. This rearrangement joins TRBV6-5 to TRBJ1-2, with D uncertain. Material for sequencing was naive CD8+ T cells from blood, with Jurkat cell RNA spiked in. Subset reported: FACS-sorted CD8+CD4-CCR7+CD45RA+ naive T cells. The CDR3 coding sequence is TGTGCCAGCAGTTCTATCGAGTCTAACTATGGCTACACCTTC. It specifies CASSSIESNYGYTF.